These 27 T cell receptor beta chains share one sample of origin, sequenced in a study of graft-versus-host responses after intestinal transplantation. What these receptors recognize is not known. Assay: immunoSEQ multiplex PCR; the TCRdb copy retains only in-frame clones and omits some. The sample lists some 90,000 clones, roughly 92% occurring once. Sample: unstimulated CD4+ T cells sorted from spleen or lymph node cells, taken before intestinal transplant. The receptors shown here come from a human donor who received an intestinal transplant.

The rearrangement uses TRBV4-2 and TRBJ2-3, with 12 bases that match TRBD2. This CDR3 has 17 residues. Germline V gene data show CDR1 as LGHNA and CDR2 as YNFKEQ. V dropped 4 bases and J dropped 5; count of bases not matched to a gene: 10. The CDR3 region is CASSRGTSGLRGDTQYF. In DNA, the CDR3 is TGTGCCAGCAGCCGCGGGACTAGCGGGCTAAGGGGAGATACGCAGTATTTT.

This clone was picked up one time. This chain joins TRBV12-5 and TRBJ2-2; 14 bases are a match to TRBD2. Germline loops: CDR1 LGHNT, CDR2 FRNRAP. The ends lost 3 bases at V and 0 bases at J; junction bases unmatched: 9. The CDR3 covers 20 residues. The CDR3, as DNA: TGTGCTAGTGGTTTTTACCGACTAGCGGGAGGGAATGCGAACACCGGGGAGCTGTTTTTT. Translated: CASGFYRLAGGNANTGELFF. The whole variable domain, remainder taken from reference TRBV12-5 and TRBJ2-2, is DARVTQTPRHKVTEMGQEVTMRCQPILGHNTVFWYRQTMMQGLELLAYFRNRAPLDDSGMPKDRFSAEMPDATLATLKIQPSEPRDSAVYFCASGFYRLAGGNANTGELFFGEGSRLTVL.

The chain employs TRBV5-1 and TRBJ1-2, with a possible D match to TRBD1 (5 bases). CDR1 is SGHRS and CDR2 is YFSETQ in the germline V gene. Trimming removed 3 bases at V and 7 bases at J, with 19 bases between. The CDR3 extends over 15 amino acids. The CDR3 protein is CASSSKPLGGGGYTF. In DNA, the CDR3 is TGCGCCAGCAGCTCGAAACCCCTCGGGGGGGGTGGCTACACCTTC.

V gene TRBV7-9 combines with J gene TRBJ1-3; D gene uncertain. CDR1 SEHNR and CDR2 FQNEAQ come from the germline V gene (reference sequence). The CDR3 has 16 amino acids. V lost 5 bases and J lost 1, with 15 bases in between. Here the CDR3 reads CASSPLTPGSGNTIYF. CDR3 DNA sequence: TGTGCCAGCAGCCCCCTAACCCCCGGATCTGGAAACACCATATATTTT.

J is TRBJ1-5 and V is TRBV18; TRBD1 might be the D (6 bases). This CDR3 has 15 amino acids. V lost 3 bases and J lost 3, with 12 bases in between. The germline CDR1 and CDR2 sequences are KGHSH and LQKENI. CDR3 sequence: CASSPVGADNQPQHF. The CDR3, as DNA: TGTGCCAGCTCACCCGTGGGGGCGGACAATCAGCCCCAGCATTTT.

This sequence joins TRBV11-2 and TRBJ1-1, with D possibly TRBD1 on 5 matching bases. Germline V gene data show CDR1 as SGHAT and CDR2 as FQNNGV. This CDR3 contains 15 residues. The V gene lost 5 bases and the J gene lost 1 base, with 14 bases spanning the gap. Here the CDR3 DNA reads TGTGCCAGCAGCCTCCGGGGGGATGGGAACACTGAAGCTTTCTTT. Amino acids: CASSLRGDGNTEAFF.

This clone was recorded only once. The chain carries TRBV2 and TRBJ2-7; D is possibly TRBD1 or TRBD2 (5 bases each). The CDR3 loop spans 17 amino acids. Looked up from germline, CDR1 is SNHLY and CDR2 is FYNNEI. Between the trimmed V and J ends, which lost 0 bases and 2 bases, there was a span of 17 bases. The CDR3 loop is CASSEALWDPRTYEQYF. CDR3 bases: TGTGCCAGCAGTGAAGCGCTTTGGGACCCCCGGACCTACGAGCAGTACTTC. The complete variable domain, with remaining parts taken from reference TRBV2 and TRBJ2-7, reads EPEVTQTPSHQVTQMGQEVILRCVPISNHLYFYWYRQILGQKVEFLVSFYNNEISEKSEIFDDQFSVERPDGSNFTLKIRSTKLEDSAMYFCASSEALWDPRTYEQYFGPGTRLTVT.

V and J are TRBV7-9 and TRBJ2-7, with 7 bases that match TRBD1. Germline V gene sequence: CDR1 SEHNR, CDR2 FQNEAQ (reference sequence). The V gene end was trimmed by 1 base and the J gene end by 2 bases; junction bases not matched to a gene: 2. This CDR3 region has 14 residues. CDR3 DNA: TGTGCCAGCAGCTTAGAGCAGGGGGCCTACGAGCAGTACTTC. Translating it yields CASSLEQGAYEQYF.

This clone was counted a few times. V gene TRBV30 combines with J gene TRBJ1-4; possible D gene TRBD1, 5 bases. Germline lookup yields CDR1 GTSNPN and CDR2 SVGIG (reference sequence). V was pared by 2 bases and J by 4 bases, with 8 bases between. The CDR3 contains 13 residues. CDR3 sequence (DNA): TGTGCCTGGAGTTCAGGGTTTAATGAAAAACTGTTTTTT. This codes for CAWSSGFNEKLFF.

V gene TRBV25-1 combines with J gene TRBJ2-3, with no clear D. Trimming left V 4 bases short and J 4 bases short, with 12 bases between. This CDR3 has 14 amino acids. Germline CDR1 MGHDK, CDR2 SYGVNS. The CDR3 here is CASSARYGADTQYF. As DNA, the CDR3 is TGTGCCAGCAGTGCCCGATATGGGGCAGATACGCAGTATTTT.

This clone was seen a single time. The chain carries TRBV5-1 and TRBJ1-3, with 8 bases matching TRBD1. V trimming: 3 bases; J trimming: 4 bases; junction bases outside the gene matches: 3. From germline, CDR1 is SGHRS and CDR2 YFSETQ. This CDR3 has 14 residues. CDR3 bases: TGCGCCAGCAGCTCCGGGACAGGAGGAAACACCATATATTTT. Its protein product is CASSSGTGGNTIYF.

The chain joins TRBV18 to TRBJ2-1, with D unclear. The V gene lost 2 bases and the J gene lost 2 bases, with 13 bases spanning the gap. The CDR3 sequence is 16 residues long. Germline V gene sequence: CDR1 KGHSH, CDR2 LQKENI. In DNA form, the CDR3 reads TGTGCCAGCTCACCATATTCTAAAAGCCCCTACAATGAGCAGTTCTTC. It specifies CASSPYSKSPYNEQFF.

This clone has a handful of counts. The chain employs TRBV5-1 and TRBJ1-1; 8 nucleotides line up with TRBD1. J gave up 0 bases and V 3 bases, and 7 bases lay outside the gene matches. This CDR3 has 16 residues. Germline V gene data show CDR1 as SGHRS and CDR2 as YFSETQ. The CDR3 nucleotides read TGCGCCAGCAGCTCCGGCAGGGGGCCCATGAACACTGAAGCTTTCTTT. Its translation is CASSSGRGPMNTEAFF.

The chain carries TRBV28 and TRBJ1-2; TRBD1 matches 7 bases. This CDR3 spans 13 amino acids. The germline CDR1 and CDR2 sequences are MDHEN and SYDVKM. V shed 4 bases, J shed 4 bases, and the junction held 3 bases outside the gene matches. The CDR3 nucleotides read TGTGCCAGCAGTTGGGGACAGATCTATGGCTACACCTTC. Encoded protein: CASSWGQIYGYTF.

The rearrangement uses TRBV7-2 and TRBJ1-1; 9 bases are a match to TRBD1. The CDR3 runs to 13 residues. The germline V gene encodes CDR1 SGHTA and CDR2 FQGNSA. With 4 bases clipped from V and 7 bases from J, the junction kept 4 bases outside the gene matches. CDR3 coding DNA: TGTGCCAGCAGCTCACAGGGGGCTGGTGAAGCTTTCTTT. This codes for CASSSQGAGEAFF.

CDR3 DNA: TGTGCCAGCAGCCCCAGTGGAGATCAGGGCACCGGGGAGCTGTTTTTT. Protein sequence: CASSPSGDQGTGELFF. V gene TRBV7-9 combines with J gene TRBJ2-2; D possibly corresponds to TRBD1 (5 bases). This CDR3 spans 16 amino acids. The V gene's germline CDR1 is SEHNR and CDR2 FQNEAQ (reference sequence). The V end lost 5 bases, the J end lost 4 bases, and 17 bases lay between the germline ends. The variable domain in full, completed from reference TRBV7-9 and TRBJ2-2, reads DTGVSQNPRHKITKRGQNVTFRCDPISEHNRLYWYRQTLGQGPEFLTYFQNEAQLEKSRLLSDRFSAERPKGSFSTLEIQRTEQGDSAMYLCASSPSGDQGTGELFFGEGSRLTVL.

The V call is TRBV27, the J call TRBJ2-5; 10 bases match TRBD2. The J call is uncertain, as TRBJ2-7 better fits the DNA end. Germline V lookup: CDR1 MNHEY, CDR2 SMNVEV (reference sequence). The CDR3 contains 16 residues. CDR3 sequence (DNA): TGTGCCAGCAGCAGCCTAGCGGGAGTACAATCCTACGAGCAGTACTTC. Protein: CASSSLAGVQSYEQYF.

The genes are TRBV5-1 and TRBJ2-1; unclear D gene. Germline V gives CDR1 SGHRS, CDR2 YFSETQ. The V end was cut by 4 bases, the J end by 2 bases, with 13 bases between. The CDR3 runs to 15 residues. CDR3 sequence: CASSLRLEPYNEQFF. The CDR3 DNA sequence: TGCGCCAGCAGCCTTCGACTGGAACCCTACAATGAGCAGTTCTTC.

V usage is TRBV15 and J usage is TRBJ2-1, with a tentative D call TRBD2 (6 bases). CDR1 is LNHNV, CDR2 YYDKDF, per germline (reference sequence). CDR3 length equals 11 residues. Trimming stripped 8 bases from V and 6 bases from J, with 8 bases between. This CDR3 reads CATRSGNEQFF. CDR3 DNA sequence: TGTGCCACCCGTAGCGGCAATGAGCAGTTCTTC.

This chain joins TRBV20-1 and TRBJ1-2, with a possible D match to TRBD1 (6 bases). CDR1 is DFQATT, CDR2 SNEGSKA, per germline (reference sequence). This CDR3 spans 11 amino acids. The CDR3 is CSPPGTYGYTF. The CDR3 DNA reads as TGCAGCCCCCCTGGGACATATGGCTACACCTTC.

The chain combines TRBV6-5 with TRBJ1-2; a weak D match, TRBD1 (5 bases). Between the trimmed V and J ends, which lost 0 bases and 0 bases, there was a span of 8 bases. Germline CDR1 MNHEY, CDR2 SVGAGI. The CDR3 sequence is 15 residues long. The CDR3 nucleotides are TGTGCCAGCAGTTACTCAGGGGCTGCTAACTATGGCTACACCTTC. This gives the protein CASSYSGAANYGYTF.

This chain uses TRBV9 with TRBJ2-5; tentative D call: TRBD2 (5 bases). The germline V gene has CDR1 SGDLS and CDR2 YYNGEE. The CDR3 length is 17 residues. The V and J ends lost 0 bases and 4 bases respectively, with 19 bases between them. This chain's CDR3 is CASSVGFGLHRGETQYF. CDR3 nucleotide sequence: TGTGCCAGCAGCGTAGGCTTTGGCCTTCATCGGGGAGAGACCCAGTACTTC.

This clone showed up just a few times. V usage is TRBV28 and J usage is TRBJ1-2; D is undetermined. The CDR3 totals 12 residues. V shed 10 bases and J shed 1 base, with 10 bases lying between them. The germline gives CDR1 MDHEN, CDR2 SYDVKM. CDR3 DNA: TGTGCCACCTTCGTCCTTAACTATGGCTACACCTTC. It codes for CATFVLNYGYTF.

This chain links TRBV7-6 with TRBJ2-1; D may match TRBD1 or TRBD2 (5 bases each). The CDR3 has 15 amino acids. Germline V lookup: CDR1 SGHVS, CDR2 FNYEAQ. V shed 3 bases and J shed 3 bases, with 12 bases lying between them. CDR3 sequence: CASSFGAPDYNEQFF. CDR3 coding DNA: TGTGCCAGCAGCTTCGGGGCCCCTGACTACAATGAGCAGTTCTTC.

The chain carries TRBV30 and TRBJ2-5; TRBD2 is a possible D gene (6 bases). The V gene lost 4 bases and the J gene lost 8 bases, with 17 bases spanning the gap. The CDR3 is made up of 13 amino acids. Germline V gene lookup returns CDR1 GTSNPN and CDR2 SVGIG (reference sequence). The CDR3 loop is CAWIEAGQNTQYF. The CDR3, as DNA: TGTGCCTGGATTGAGGCGGGGCAGAATACCCAGTACTTC.

The chain has TRBV19 and TRBJ2-7, with D possibly being TRBD2 (5 bases). V lost 0 bases, J lost 7 bases, and 10 bases lay in between. Germline V gene lookup returns CDR1 LNHDA and CDR2 SQIVND (reference sequence). This CDR3 is built from 13 residues. The CDR3 DNA is TGTGCCAGTAGTATAGATTCCCCGGGAGAGCAGTACTTC. Encoded protein: CASSIDSPGEQYF. Full variable domain (outside the CDR3, taken from reference TRBV19 and TRBJ2-7): DGGITQSPKYLFRKEGQNVTLSCEQNLNHDAMYWYRQDPGQGLRLIYYSQIVNDFQKGDIAEGYSVSREKKESFPLTVTSAQKNPTAFYLCASSIDSPGEQYFGPGTRLTVT.

This clone was seen more than once but under ten times. The J gene is TRBJ2-1, the V gene TRBV19, with 14 bases that match TRBD2. V lost 4 bases to trimming and J lost 8 bases; unmatched junction nucleotides: 10. CDR1 and CDR2 from the germline V gene are LNHDA and SQIVND (reference sequence). The CDR3 is made up of 17 amino acids. The CDR3 is CASSKSPGTSGRYEQFF. CDR3 bases: TGTGCCAGTAGTAAATCCCCCGGGACTAGCGGGAGATATGAGCAGTTCTTC.